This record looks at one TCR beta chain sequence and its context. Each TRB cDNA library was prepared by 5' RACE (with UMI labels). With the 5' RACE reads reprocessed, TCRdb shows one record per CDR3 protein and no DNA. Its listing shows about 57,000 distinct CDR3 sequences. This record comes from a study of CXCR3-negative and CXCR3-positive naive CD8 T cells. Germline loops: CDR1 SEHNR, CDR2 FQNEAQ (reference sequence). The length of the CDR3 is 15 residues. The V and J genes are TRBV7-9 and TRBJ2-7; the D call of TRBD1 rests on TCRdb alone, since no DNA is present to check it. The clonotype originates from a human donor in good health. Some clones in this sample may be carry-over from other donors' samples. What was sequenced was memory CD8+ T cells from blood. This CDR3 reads CASSSTGGHIAEQYF.